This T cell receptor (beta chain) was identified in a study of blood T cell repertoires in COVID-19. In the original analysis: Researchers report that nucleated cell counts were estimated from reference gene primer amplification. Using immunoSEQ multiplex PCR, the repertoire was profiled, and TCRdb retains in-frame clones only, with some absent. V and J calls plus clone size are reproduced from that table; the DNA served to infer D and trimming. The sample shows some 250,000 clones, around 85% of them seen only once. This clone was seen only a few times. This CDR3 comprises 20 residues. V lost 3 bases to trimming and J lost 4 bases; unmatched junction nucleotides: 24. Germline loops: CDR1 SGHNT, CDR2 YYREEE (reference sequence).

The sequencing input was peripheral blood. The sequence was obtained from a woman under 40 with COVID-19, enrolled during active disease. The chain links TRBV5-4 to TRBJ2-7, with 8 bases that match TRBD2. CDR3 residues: CASSSPLAGPSTTGVYEQYF. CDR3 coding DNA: TGTGCCAGCAGCTCCCCTTTAGCGGGGCCCTCTACGACGGGGGTATACGAGCAGTACTTC.